The 30 T cell receptor beta chains below all came from one sample that was sequenced in a study of blood T cell repertoires in COVID-19. Only in-frame clones appear in the TCRdb table, and some are missing; sequencing was by immunoSEQ multiplex PCR. The top ten hold around 1.9% of the sample, which has fewer than 200,000 clones, 85% to 90% seen once. The sample comprised peripheral blood. The receptor set was obtained from a man between 45 and 60 years old who had recovered from COVID-19.

The chain carries TRBV3-1 (or the pseudogene TRBV3-2) and TRBJ2-2; D call uncertain. The V and J ends lost 3 bases and 2 bases respectively, with 7 bases between them. CDR3 size: 14 residues. Germline V CDR1 and CDR2: LGHDT, YNNKEL (reference sequence). CDR3 DNA sequence: TGTGCCAGCAGCCAGAAACATAACACCGGGGAGCTGTTTTTT. The encoded protein is CASSQKHNTGELFF.

This sequence joins TRBV5-1 and TRBJ2-7, with 8 bases aligning to TRBD1. There are 14 residues in the CDR3. Germline V gene sequence: CDR1 SGHRS, CDR2 YFSETQ. Trimming removed 7 bases from V and 5 bases from J; junction bases left unmatched: 11. CDR3 nucleotides: TGCGCCAGCCGCGTCCGGACAGGGCAGGACGAGCAGTACTTC. This codes for CASRVRTGQDEQYF. Supplemented by reference TRBV5-1 and TRBJ2-7, the full variable domain reads KAGVTQTPRYLIKTRGQQVTLSCSPISGHRSVSWYQQTPGQGLQFLFEYFSETQRNKGNFPGRFSGRQFSNSRSEMNVSTLELGDSALYLCASRVRTGQDEQYFGPGTRLTVT.

The V and J genes are TRBV6-5 and TRBJ2-3; a possible D gene is TRBD1 (6 bases). Trimming stripped 6 bases from V and 7 bases from J, with 14 bases between. CDR1 is MNHEY and CDR2 is SVGAGI in the germline V gene. CDR3 length: 13 residues. Written as DNA, the CDR3 is TGTGCCAGCAGCCCCCGGGACACCTATACGCAGTATTTT. Protein: CASSPRDTYTQYF.

The V and J genes are TRBV6-1 and TRBJ2-5, with TRBD1 as a possible D gene (5 bases). This CDR3 region has 16 residues. The germline CDR1 and CDR2 sequences are MNHNS and SASEGT. V was clipped by 2 bases and J by 5 bases, with 18 bases between them. CDR3 DNA sequence: TGTGCCAGCAGTGAATCAGCCAGCGCAGGGCGCGAGACCCAGTACTTC. It yields the protein CASSESASAGRETQYF.

The CDR3: CATSRTGSLYEQYF. Here the CDR3 DNA reads TGTGCCACCAGCAGAACAGGATCCCTCTACGAGCAGTACTTC. V and J are TRBV15 and TRBJ2-7; perhaps TRBD1 as D (5 bases). The CDR3 totals 14 residues. Trimming cost V 2 bases and J 3 bases, with 11 bases left between them. From germline, CDR1 is LNHNV and CDR2 YYDKDF (reference sequence). The full variable domain, in which reference TRBV15 and TRBJ2-7 provide the parts outside the CDR3, is DAMVIQNPRYQVTQFGKPVTLSCSQTLNHNVMYWYQQKSSQAPKLLFHYYDKDFNNEADTPDNFQSRRPNTSFCFLDIRSPGLGDTAMYLCATSRTGSLYEQYFGPGTRLTVT.

The chain employs TRBV27 and TRBJ1-5; maybe TRBD1 (6 bases). This CDR3 has 14 residues. Trimming took off 5 bases at V and 6 bases at J, with 14 bases between the two ends. Germline lookup yields CDR1 MNHEY and CDR2 SMNVEV (reference sequence). The CDR3, as DNA: TGTGCCAGCAGTCTCTGGGGGCGCGGTCAGCCCCAGCATTTT. It specifies CASSLWGRGQPQHF.

The J gene is TRBJ2-2, the V gene TRBV21-1; the D call of TRBD1 is as the table states it, not checked on the DNA. TRBV21-1 counts as a pseudogene. This CDR3 spans 19 amino acids. In DNA form, the CDR3 reads TGTGCCAGCAGCAAAACAGTGAAATCGTTCAGGGGAATGACCGGGGAGCTGTTTTTT. Its translation: CASSKTVKSFRGMTGELFF.

J is TRBJ2-3 and V is TRBV19; 7 bases agree with TRBD1. Trimming removed 3 bases from V and 4 bases from J; junction bases left unmatched: 4. The CDR3 is 14 amino acids. Germline values: CDR1 LNHDA, CDR2 SQIVND (reference sequence). The CDR3 reads CASSIRDSSDTQYF. The CDR3 DNA sequence: TGTGCCAGTAGTATTCGGGACAGTTCAGATACGCAGTATTTT. Looking up the rest from reference TRBV19 and TRBJ2-3 gives the full variable domain: DGGITQSPKYLFRKEGQNVTLSCEQNLNHDAMYWYRQDPGQGLRLIYYSQIVNDFQKGDIAEGYSVSREKKESFPLTVTSAQKNPTAFYLCASSIRDSSDTQYFGPGTRLTVL.

The chain is built from TRBV23-1 and TRBJ1-4, with D maybe TRBD1 (6 bases). TRBV23-1 carries the ORF label, with uncertain function. This CDR3 spans 18 amino acids. With 1 base removed from V and 1 base from J, the gap between germline ends came to 16 bases. The CDR3 DNA follows: TGCGCCAGCAGTCAATTGGGGGGGCTCTTTCTAACTAATGAAAAACTGTTTTTT. Its translation: CASSQLGGLFLTNEKLFF.

This chain connects TRBV24-1 to TRBJ2-7, with 7 bases identical to TRBD1. The trim removed 3 bases at V and 0 bases at J, leaving 7 bases unmatched. CDR1 KGHDR and CDR2 SFDVKD come from the germline V gene. The CDR3 is 16 amino acids. This CDR3 is CATSDIPGQLSYEQYF. Written as DNA, the CDR3 is TGTGCCACCAGTGATATACCGGGACAGCTCTCCTACGAGCAGTACTTC.

This chain uses TRBV30 with TRBJ1-1; no clear D. The length of the CDR3 is 12 residues. Trimming removed 1 base at V and 6 bases at J, with 9 bases between. Germline CDR1 and CDR2: GTSNPN and SVGIG (reference sequence). CDR3 DNA sequence: TGTGCCTGGAGTGCGCAACGCGCTGAAGCTTTCTTT. Encoded protein: CAWSAQRAEAFF.

J is TRBJ2-7 and V is TRBV18; no firm D call. CDR1 KGHSH and CDR2 LQKENI come from the germline V gene. Trimming removed 1 base at V and 3 bases at J, with 7 bases between. The length of the CDR3 is 13 residues. The CDR3 DNA is TGTGCCAGCTCACCACAGAACGGCTACGAGCAGTACTTC. Translating gives CASSPQNGYEQYF.

The gene calls are TRBV25-1 and TRBJ1-4; 10 bases match TRBD1. V lost 4 bases, J lost 5 bases, and 4 bases stayed unmatched. The CDR3 is 15 residues long. Germline CDR1 MGHDK, CDR2 SYGVNS. The CDR3 region is CASSALTGGNEKLFF. In DNA form, the CDR3 reads TGTGCCAGCAGTGCTTTGACAGGGGGCAATGAAAAACTGTTTTTT.

This chain uses TRBV5-1 with TRBJ2-7; TRBD1 matches 10 bases. The CDR3 loop spans 15 amino acids. V was clipped by 0 bases and J by 6 bases; unmatched bases: 6. Germline-derived CDR1 and CDR2 are SGHRS and YFSETQ. CDR3 protein: CASSLGDRGGSEQYF. Here the CDR3 DNA reads TGCGCCAGCAGCTTGGGGGACAGGGGTGGCAGCGAGCAGTACTTC.

The rearrangement joins TRBV3-1 (or the pseudogene TRBV3-2) to TRBJ2-1; possibly TRBD2 for D (5 bases). This CDR3 comprises 15 residues. Germline V gene lookup returns CDR1 LGHDT and CDR2 YNNKEL (reference sequence). V was clipped by 5 bases and J by 0 bases, with 11 bases between them. CDR3 sequence (DNA): TGTGCCAGCAGCTTAGCGCCCATCTCCTACAATGAGCAGTTCTTC. Protein sequence: CASSLAPISYNEQFF.

This clone has a single count. V is TRBV4-3 and J is TRBJ1-4; 10 nucleotides agree with TRBD1. After removal of 0 bases from V and 7 bases from J, the junction contained 2 bases not matched to a gene. CDR3 length: 15 amino acids. CDR1 and CDR2 (germline): LGHNA, YSLEER. CDR3 in DNA: TGCGCCAGCAGCCAAGAGGGGACAGGGGCTGAAAAACTGTTTTTT. Encoded protein: CASSQEGTGAEKLFF.

The rearrangement links TRBV29-1 to TRBJ2-1; 12 bases align to TRBD2. The trim removed 4 bases at V and 9 bases at J, leaving 7 bases unmatched. This CDR3 has 14 amino acids. Germline V lookup: CDR1 SQVTM, CDR2 ANQGSEA. The CDR3 protein is CSVAGLAGFGEQFF. CDR3 nucleotide sequence: TGCAGCGTTGCTGGACTAGCGGGATTCGGTGAGCAGTTCTTC.

The chain links TRBV11-3 to TRBJ2-5, with a possible D match to TRBD1 (8 bases). The V gene's germline CDR1 is SGHNT and CDR2 YENEEA. Trimming took 5 bases from V and 3 from J, leaving 22 bases between them. The CDR3 contains 17 residues. The CDR3 loop is CASSLGGPGGEKETQYF. The CDR3 DNA is TGTGCCAGCAGCCTCGGGGGGCCAGGGGGCGAGAAAGAGACCCAGTACTTC. Based on the CDR3 plus reference TRBV11-3 and TRBJ2-5, the full variable domain is EAGVVQSPRYKIIEKKQPVAFWCNPISGHNTLYWYLQNLGQGPELLIRYENEEAVDDSQLPKDRFSAERLKGVDSTLKIQPAELGDSAVYLCASSLGGPGGEKETQYFGPGTRLLVL.

V and J are TRBV18 and TRBJ2-2; D gene unclear. CDR3 size: 13 residues. V was clipped by 0 bases and J by 8 bases, with 7 bases between them. The V gene's germline CDR1 is KGHSH and CDR2 LQKENI. The CDR3, as DNA: TGTGCCAGCTCACCACCGTGGGCAGGGGAGCTGTTTTTT. It encodes CASSPPWAGELFF.

This chain connects TRBV28 to TRBJ2-6; D is perhaps TRBD1 (6 bases). In germline, CDR1 is MDHEN, CDR2 SYDVKM. The CDR3 loop spans 15 amino acids. V lost 7 bases, J lost 2 bases, and 12 bases lay in between. The CDR3 DNA reads as TGTGCCAGCAAAGGGGGATTTACTGGGGCCAACGTCCTGACTTTC. This gives the protein CASKGGFTGANVLTF.

The V and J genes are TRBV12-3 or TRBV12-4 and TRBJ1-4; no definite D call. V lost 3 bases to trimming and J lost 5 bases, with 7 bases between them. This CDR3 has 13 residues. The CDR3 coding sequence is TGTGCCAGCAGTTTGAGGCTCAATGAAAAACTGTTTTTT. Translated: CASSLRLNEKLFF.

On this clone itself: Compared with germline, one end of the junction differs, possibly owing to a read error. The V and J genes are TRBV27 and TRBJ2-1; TRBD2 matches at 12 bases. Looked up from germline, CDR1 is MNHEY and CDR2 is SMNVEV (reference sequence). This CDR3 is built from 16 residues. Here the CDR3 DNA reads TGTGCCAGCAGTACTAAGACTAGCGGGAGTCCCAATGAGCAATTCTTC. This translates into CASSTKTSGSPNEQFF.

This clone has a single count. V usage is TRBV15 and J usage is TRBJ2-1, with a weak D call TRBD2 (6 bases). Trimming stripped 0 bases from V and 5 bases from J, with 8 bases between. This CDR3 region has 14 residues. In germline, CDR1 is LNHNV, CDR2 YYDKDF (reference sequence). This chain's CDR3 is CATSRDGGNNEQFF. CDR3 bases: TGTGCCACCAGCAGAGATGGCGGGAACAATGAGCAGTTCTTC.

This chain connects TRBV5-8 to TRBJ2-2; TRBD1 aligns across 8 bases. This CDR3 has 15 amino acids. CDR1 and CDR2 from the germline V gene are SGHTS and YDEGEE. V shed 0 bases, J shed 4 bases, and the junction held 2 bases outside the gene matches. The CDR3 sequence: CASSLVTGATGELFF. CDR3 nucleotide sequence: TGTGCCAGCAGCTTGGTGACAGGGGCCACCGGGGAGCTGTTTTTT.

The V and J genes are TRBV19 and TRBJ1-5; a weak D match, TRBD1 (5 bases). From germline, CDR1 is LNHDA and CDR2 SQIVND (reference sequence). V lost 4 bases to trimming and J lost 4 bases, with 5 bases between them. This CDR3 is built from 12 residues. The CDR3: CASSTGNQPQHF. The CDR3, as DNA: TGTGCCAGTAGTACAGGGAATCAGCCCCAGCATTTT.

For the CDR3, the DNA is TGTGCCAGCTCCCCCGTCGGTGCAATCACCGTACCGAACACTGAAGCTTTCTTT. The encoded protein is CASSPVGAITVPNTEAFF. The rearrangement joins TRBV18 to TRBJ1-1; D gene uncertain. V dropped 6 bases and J dropped 1 base, with 24 bases sitting between them. Germline V gene sequence: CDR1 KGHSH, CDR2 LQKENI. CDR3 length: 18 amino acids.

The CDR3 DNA reads as TGTGCCAGCAGCCCCCGGACTAGGGGGACCTTCGCGAACACCGGGGAGCTGTTTTTT. It yields the protein CASSPRTRGTFANTGELFF. The chain is built from TRBV7-2 and TRBJ2-2, with D perhaps matching TRBD2 (7 bases). This CDR3 spans 19 amino acids. Germline-derived CDR1 and CDR2 are SGHTA and FQGNSA. Trimming pared 5 bases from V and 0 bases from J, leaving 22 bases between.

This chain uses TRBV10-1 with TRBJ1-2; 10 bases map to TRBD1. Germline V CDR1 and CDR2: WNHNN, SYGVQD (reference sequence). The CDR3 contains 16 residues. The J segment lost 1 base and the V segment lost 0 bases, leaving 2 bases of the junction unmatched. Here the CDR3 DNA reads TGCGCCAGCAGTGAGTCGGGGACAGGGGATAACTATGGCTACACCTTC. It codes for CASSESGTGDNYGYTF.

The chain has TRBV6-5 and TRBJ2-5, with D perhaps TRBD2 (6 bases). The CDR3 loop spans 13 amino acids. V lost 2 bases, J lost 9 bases, and 13 bases lay in between. The germline V gene has CDR1 MNHEY and CDR2 SVGAGI. The CDR3 is CASSYEAGRPQYF. The CDR3 DNA reads TGTGCCAGCAGTTACGAGGCGGGGCGGCCCCAGTACTTC.

The chain recombines TRBV7-6 with TRBJ2-6, with 8 positions matching TRBD1. The germline V gene encodes CDR1 SGHVS and CDR2 FNYEAQ. The V gene end was trimmed by 4 bases and the J gene end by 2 bases; junction bases not matched to a gene: 1. This CDR3 is built from 15 residues. This CDR3 is CASSSQGAGANVLTF. In nucleotides, the CDR3 is TGTGCCAGCAGCTCACAGGGGGCTGGGGCCAACGTCCTGACTTTC.